Below are 32 T cell receptor beta chains sequenced from a single sample in a study of control samples from healthy donors and cancer patients. Measured with immunoSEQ multiplex PCR; TCRdb has only the in-frame clones, and not every one. The sample holds about 34,000 clones, around 86% seen once. Source material: PBMCs. The source is a middle-aged woman with lung cancer.

This chain uses TRBV7-2 with TRBJ2-1; unclear D gene. CDR1 is SGHTA, CDR2 FQGNSA, per germline. The CDR3 is 13 amino acids. V was trimmed by 5 bases and J by 10 bases, leaving 15 bases between them. The DNA of the CDR3 is TGTGCCAGCAGCCCCATTTATCCCTGGGAGCAGTTCTTC. Its translation: CASSPIYPWEQFF.

The chain recombines TRBV11-3 with TRBJ2-3; D is perhaps TRBD2 (5 bases). Germline CDR1 and CDR2: SGHNT and YENEEA. Trimming removed 5 bases at V and 4 bases at J, with 7 bases between. The CDR3 runs 12 residues. The CDR3 here is CASSQRADTQYF. The CDR3 DNA follows: TGTGCCAGCAGCCAGAGGGCAGATACGCAGTATTTT.

The chain couples TRBV5-1 to TRBJ1-2, with TRBD1 matching 8 bases. Losses at the gene ends were 4 bases for V and 6 bases for J; bases not matched to a gene: 5. The CDR3 has 13 amino acids. The germline V gene has CDR1 SGHRS and CDR2 YFSETQ. This CDR3 is CASSRGQGDGYTF. The CDR3 DNA follows: TGCGCCAGCAGCAGAGGACAGGGAGATGGCTACACCTTC.

The chain employs TRBV10-3 and TRBJ2-5; D is unclear. The V end was cut by 0 bases, the J end by 1 base, with 6 bases between. The CDR3 sequence is 14 residues long. Per the germline V gene, CDR1 is ENHRY and CDR2 is SYGVKD. The CDR3 reads CAISESISQETQYF. The CDR3 nucleotides are TGTGCCATCAGTGAGTCCATCAGCCAAGAGACCCAGTACTTC.

Concerning this clone itself: Other DNA sequences in this sample translate to the same CDR3. The rearrangement uses TRBV5-4 and TRBJ1-1, with D uncertain. This CDR3 contains 14 residues. Between the trimmed V and J ends, which lost 2 bases and 4 bases, there was a span of 12 bases. Germline lookup yields CDR1 SGHNT and CDR2 YYREEE (reference sequence). DNA of the CDR3: TGTGCCAGCAGCTTTCGGGGTATGGGCACTGAAGCTTTCTTT. Translated: CASSFRGMGTEAFF.

The chain combines TRBV7-8 with TRBJ1-3; weak D call: TRBD1 (5 bases). The CDR3 is made up of 16 amino acids. The ends were cut back, 5 bases at V and 0 bases at J, with 14 bases in the middle. Per germline, CDR1 SGHVS and CDR2 FQNEAQ. The CDR3 region is CASSAIWGSSGNTIYF. The CDR3 DNA reads TGTGCCAGCAGCGCTATTTGGGGGAGCTCTGGAAACACCATATATTTT.

V and J are TRBV9 and TRBJ2-1, with 15 bases lining up with TRBD2. Germline V gives CDR1 SGDLS, CDR2 YYNGEE. The CDR3 runs to 19 residues. The trim removed 1 base at V and 9 bases at J, leaving 14 bases unmatched. The DNA of the CDR3 is TGTGCCAGCAGCGTAAACTCCGGGACTAGCGGGGGGCTATCGATTGAGCAGTTCTTC. It encodes CASSVNSGTSGGLSIEQFF.

The chain uses TRBV7-2 and TRBJ1-4; D gene uncertain. Trimming removed 3 bases from V and 2 bases from J, with 10 bases in between. CDR3 length: 15 residues. The germline gives CDR1 SGHTA, CDR2 FQGNSA. CDR3 protein: CASSLRGLTNEKLFF. CDR3 bases: TGTGCCAGCAGCTTGCGTGGTTTGACTAATGAAAAACTGTTTTTT.

The chain is built from TRBV5-1 and TRBJ1-6; TRBD1 matches at 8 bases. J was trimmed by 9 bases and V by 7 bases; bases with no gene match: 18. The CDR3 is made up of 17 amino acids. The V gene's germline CDR1 is SGHRS and CDR2 YFSETQ. The CDR3 coding sequence is TGCGCCAGCCGGGACGATTCAGGGGGCGGGTTGGGTTCACCCCTCCACTTT. It translates to CASRDDSGGGLGSPLHF.

V and J are TRBV6-1 and TRBJ1-4; D is undetermined. Germline V lookup: CDR1 MNHNS, CDR2 SASEGT. Trimming took 0 bases from V and 5 from J, leaving 10 bases between them. CDR3 size: 15 residues. CDR3 region: CASSEALGSNEKLFF. CDR3 nucleotide sequence: TGTGCCAGCAGTGAAGCCTTGGGCAGCAATGAAAAACTGTTTTTT.

This chain connects TRBV14 to TRBJ1-4; D possibly corresponds to TRBD1 (5 bases). V dropped 5 bases and J dropped 2 bases, with 9 bases sitting between them. This CDR3 contains 14 residues. Germline CDR1 and CDR2: SGHDN and FVKESK. Here the CDR3 reads CASSSRQTNEKLFF. The DNA of the CDR3 is TGTGCCAGCAGCTCCCGACAGACTAATGAAAAACTGTTTTTT.

This chain's CDR3 is CASNRRSGNSPLHF. DNA for the CDR3: TGTGCCAGCAACCGTCGATCGGGGAATTCACCCCTCCACTTT. The chain combines TRBV5-8 with TRBJ1-6; no firm D call. Germline lookup yields CDR1 SGHTS and CDR2 YDEGEE. This CDR3 comprises 14 residues. Between the trimmed V and J ends, which lost 6 bases and 7 bases, there was a span of 14 bases.

This clone was recorded only once. The V call is TRBV4-3, the J call TRBJ1-2; TRBD1 might be the D (6 bases). Trimming took 1 base from V and 2 from J, leaving 11 bases between them. Germline V gives CDR1 LGHNA, CDR2 YSLEER. There are 15 residues in the CDR3. Here the CDR3 reads CASSQGGGQNYGYTF. As DNA, the CDR3 is TGCGCCAGCAGCCAAGGGGGGGGGCAAAACTATGGCTACACCTTC.

The chain's CDR3 is CASSRDGNTGELFF. The CDR3 nucleotides are TGTGCCAGCTCCAGGGACGGTAACACCGGGGAGCTGTTTTTT. The J gene is TRBJ2-2, the V gene TRBV18; D possibly matches TRBD1 or TRBD2 (5 bases each). Trimming removed 6 bases from V and 2 bases from J, with 10 bases in between. The CDR3 is 14 amino acids. From germline, CDR1 is KGHSH and CDR2 LQKENI. Supplemented by reference TRBV18 and TRBJ2-2, the full variable domain reads NAGVMQNPRHLVRRRGQEARLRCSPMKGHSHVYWYRQLPEEGLKFMVYLQKENIIDESGMPKERFSAEFPKEGPSILRIQQVVRGDSAAYFCASSRDGNTGELFFGEGSRLTVL.

This rearrangement joins TRBV5-4 to TRBJ1-2; unclear D gene. V was trimmed by 0 bases and J by 3 bases, leaving 6 bases between them. Looked up from germline, CDR1 is SGHNT and CDR2 is YYREEE (reference sequence). The length of the CDR3 is 13 residues. This chain's CDR3 is CASSLGRDYGYTF. CDR3 DNA: TGTGCCAGCAGCTTGGGAAGGGACTATGGCTACACCTTC.

As DNA, the CDR3 is TGTGCCAGCAGTTTACAGGGCCTGAACACTGAAGCTTTCTTT. Translated: CASSLQGLNTEAFF. The chain carries TRBV6-5 and TRBJ1-1, with D perhaps TRBD1 (6 bases). Trimming removed 4 bases at V and 0 bases at J, with 9 bases between. Germline V gene lookup returns CDR1 MNHEY and CDR2 SVGAGI. The CDR3 runs 14 residues.

The rearrangement links TRBV6-5 to TRBJ2-6, with D possibly matching TRBD2 (5 bases). The V end was cut by 7 bases, the J end by 4 bases, with 14 bases between. CDR3 length: 15 amino acids. Looked up from germline, CDR1 is MNHEY and CDR2 is SVGAGI. The CDR3: CASTQGGPGANVLTF. The DNA of the CDR3 is TGTGCCAGCACCCAAGGAGGTCCCGGGGCCAACGTCCTGACTTTC.

This clone was counted only a few times. This rearrangement joins TRBV1 to TRBJ1-2. TRBV1 has pseudogene status. This CDR3 has 12 amino acids. The CDR3 reads CTSPGRNYGYTF. The CDR3 coding sequence is TGCACCAGCCCGGGACGGAACTATGGCTACACCTTC.

This clone has just one count. The chain combines TRBV7-3 with TRBJ1-4; D not certain. Trimming removed 0 bases from V and 4 bases from J, with 9 bases in between. Germline V gene lookup returns CDR1 SGHTA and CDR2 FQGTGA. CDR3 length equals 15 residues. The CDR3 bases are TGTGCCAGCAGCTTAACTACAGAGAATAATGAAAAACTGTTTTTT. Encoded protein: CASSLTTENNEKLFF.

V usage is TRBV7-3 and J usage is TRBJ1-1; D is unclear. CDR1 is SGHTA, CDR2 FQGTGA, per germline. The V gene lost 4 bases and the J gene lost 1 base, with 7 bases spanning the gap. CDR3 length: 13 amino acids. The CDR3 here is CASSSGPNTEAFF. The CDR3 nucleotides read TGTGCCAGCAGCTCCGGTCCGAACACTGAAGCTTTCTTT.

V and J are TRBV11-2 and TRBJ2-5; tentatively, D is TRBD2 (6 bases). The CDR3 runs to 16 residues. V lost 5 bases and J lost 5, with 21 bases in between. CDR1 is SGHAT and CDR2 is FQNNGV in the germline V gene. CDR3 in amino acids: CASSPLSIAGKETQYF. The DNA of the CDR3 is TGTGCCAGCAGCCCCTTATCAATTGCGGGGAAGGAGACCCAGTACTTC.

The chain carries TRBV7-9 and TRBJ2-2; D is possibly TRBD1 (6 bases). Per the germline V gene, CDR1 is SEHNR and CDR2 is FQNEAQ (reference sequence). The V end was cut by 5 bases, the J end by 6 bases, with 10 bases between. This CDR3 contains 13 residues. The DNA for the CDR3 is TGTGCCAGCAGCGAACAGGGACCCGGGGAGCTGTTTTTT. Translated, it gives CASSEQGPGELFF.

The V gene is TRBV18, the J gene TRBJ1-1; TRBD1 might be the D (5 bases). V dropped 6 bases and J dropped 2 bases, with 19 bases sitting between them. The CDR3 runs to 16 residues. Germline lookup yields CDR1 KGHSH and CDR2 LQKENI. The CDR3 DNA is TGTGCCAGCTCGCCCGCTGAGCGAGGGGATAACACTGAAGCTTTCTTT. Translating gives CASSPAERGDNTEAFF. Full variable domain (remainder filled in from reference TRBV18 and TRBJ1-1): NAGVMQNPRHLVRRRGQEARLRCSPMKGHSHVYWYRQLPEEGLKFMVYLQKENIIDESGMPKERFSAEFPKEGPSILRIQQVVRGDSAAYFCASSPAERGDNTEAFFGQGTRLTVV.

This sequence joins TRBV6-6 and TRBJ1-1; D possibly corresponds to TRBD1 (5 bases). V was clipped by 6 bases and J by 3 bases, with 14 bases between them. The germline V gene encodes CDR1 MNHNY and CDR2 SVGAGI (reference sequence). This CDR3 is built from 14 residues. The CDR3 here is CASRPRELDTEAFF. As DNA, the CDR3 is TGTGCCAGCAGGCCCAGGGAGTTGGACACTGAAGCTTTCTTT.

In this sample, this clone turned up once. The CDR3 loop reads CASTIETDAQPQHF. The CDR3 DNA reads TGTGCCAGCACCATAGAAACGGACGCTCAGCCCCAGCATTTT. The chain recombines TRBV28 with TRBJ1-5; D unclear. V was pared by 7 bases and J by 6 bases, with 16 bases between. CDR1 and CDR2 from the germline V gene are MDHEN and SYDVKM. The CDR3 is made up of 14 amino acids.

Relative to its sample, this clone is medium-sized. The V and J genes are TRBV5-1 and TRBJ2-1; 13 bases are shared with TRBD2. CDR3 length: 17 residues. The germline CDR1 and CDR2 sequences are SGHRS and YFSETQ. Germline trimming cut 2 bases from V and 6 bases from J; bases unmatched to any gene: 8. The CDR3 loop reads CASSLGLAGASGNEQFF. DNA for the CDR3: TGCGCCAGCAGCTTAGGACTAGCGGGGGCTAGTGGCAATGAGCAGTTCTTC.

The V call is TRBV5-4, the J call TRBJ2-5; 12 bases match TRBD2. The V segment lost 4 bases and the J segment 5 bases; nucleotides outside the gene matches: 6. Germline assignment: CDR1 SGHNT and CDR2 YYREEE (reference sequence). The CDR3 runs to 15 residues. The CDR3 sequence is CASSGRTSGVETQYF. CDR3 sequence (DNA): TGTGCCAGCAGCGGAAGGACTAGCGGGGTTGAGACCCAGTACTTC. Based on the CDR3 plus reference TRBV5-4 and TRBJ2-5, the full variable domain is ETGVTQSPTHLIKTRGQQVTLRCSSQSGHNTVSWYQQALGQGPQFIFQYYREEENGRGNFPPRFSGLQFPNYSSELNVNALELDDSALYLCASSGRTSGVETQYFGPGTRLLVL.

This clone was observed a handful of times. The V and J genes are TRBV19 and TRBJ1-5, with no clear D. CDR3 size: 14 residues. The V end was cut by 2 bases, the J end by 2 bases, with 7 bases between. Germline CDR1 reads LNHDA; CDR2 reads SQIVND (reference sequence). The CDR3 DNA is TGTGCCAGTAGTATATTGGGTGGCAATCAGCCCCAGCATTTT. This translates into CASSILGGNQPQHF.

The chain carries TRBV11-2 and TRBJ2-1; 9 nucleotides line up with TRBD1. CDR3 size: 18 residues. The junction had 15 bases not matched to a gene; V was cut back by 0 bases and J by 9 bases. Germline-derived CDR1 and CDR2 are SGHAT and FQNNGV. The CDR3 bases are TGTGCCAGCAGCTTAGAGGTACAGGCCTGGAGGGGACAGGGTGAGCAGTTCTTC. Residues: CASSLEVQAWRGQGEQFF.

The chain combines TRBV19 with TRBJ2-5; 11 nucleotides match TRBD1. Germline V gene data show CDR1 as LNHDA and CDR2 as SQIVND (reference sequence). The CDR3 totals 17 residues. V dropped 1 base and J dropped 3; count of bases not matched to a gene: 7. The CDR3 bases are TGTGCCAGTAGTATAGCCCGGACAGGGGGCTTAGAAGAGACCCAGTACTTC. As protein: CASSIARTGGLEETQYF.

The chain recombines TRBV3-1 (or the pseudogene TRBV3-2) with TRBJ1-4; no definite D call. The CDR3 has 15 residues. The germline V gene encodes CDR1 LGHDT and CDR2 YNNKEL (reference sequence). V lost 0 bases to trimming and J lost 8 bases, with 13 bases between them. Here the CDR3 reads CASSQEGSSVEKLFF. The CDR3 bases are TGTGCCAGCAGCCAAGAGGGCAGCAGTGTCGAAAAACTGTTTTTT.

This clone was observed once. The chain couples TRBV6-2 or TRBV6-3 to TRBJ2-5; D unresolved. Germline V gives CDR1 MNHEY, CDR2 SVGEGT. V was shortened by 4 bases and J by 4 bases, with 16 bases between the two germline ends. The CDR3 extends over 15 amino acids. The CDR3 sequence: CASSLSIRTVETQYF. CDR3 nucleotides: TGTGCCAGCAGTTTGTCCATCCGAACCGTAGAGACCCAGTACTTC.